The 14 T cell receptor beta chains listed next were all sequenced from one sample in a study of vaccination and CD4 T cells after COVID-19 (dated by TCRdb to about 2022). Libraries were made using PCR. The instrument given in TCRdb is Illumina iSeq 100. DNA from cultured CD4+ T cells underwent TCR sequencing with the Oncomine TCR Beta short-read assay at the Johns Hopkins FTIC core. TCRdb reprocessed the public reads (quality trimming at Q25 with fastp, clone calling with MiXCR) and kept in-frame beta chains. Here each entry gathers all rows of one CDR3 protein and keeps the most common genes and DNA. This sample comprises 20,000 or so distinct CDR3 sequences, around half of them detected only once. About 9.4% of the sample is in the top ten clones. Their antigens are not known. What this sample's treatment or condition label stands for: approximately nine-day PBMC culture with coronavirus spike peptide pools or control peptides (ViraFEST assay).

The sample here was CD4+ T cells from blood, cultured in vitro, taken before SARS-CoV-2 vaccination. These TCRs come from a human donor who had recovered from COVID-19.

This chain uses TRBV19 with TRBJ2-7; possible D gene TRBD2, 6 bases. The V end lost 10 bases, the J end lost 0 bases, and 22 bases lay between the germline ends. CDR3 length equals 16 residues. The germline V gene has CDR1 LNHDA and CDR2 SQIVND (reference sequence). CDR3 sequence (DNA): TGTGCCACCACTATTGGAGGGCTAGGGGACTCCTACGAGCAGTACTTC. It yields the protein CATTIGGLGDSYEQYF.

This clonotype was seen just once. The rearrangement uses TRBV2 and TRBJ1-6; D gene unclear. Germline values: CDR1 SNHLY, CDR2 FYNNEI. Trimming took 3 bases from V and 4 from J, leaving 13 bases between them. The CDR3 length is 16 residues. Here the CDR3 reads CASSEGWRVYNSPLHF. CDR3 DNA: TGTGCCAGCAGTGAGGGTTGGAGGGTTTATAATTCACCCCTCCACTTT.

The gene calls are TRBV11-1 and TRBJ2-2; D remains unclear. Trimming left V 6 bases short and J 7 bases short, with 6 bases between. The CDR3 totals 11 residues. The germline V gene has CDR1 SGHAT and CDR2 FQDESV (reference sequence). Here the CDR3 DNA reads TGTGCCAGCAGGGACCGCGGGGAGCTGTTTTTT. Translation: CASRDRGELFF.

This clonotype was counted once. The chain joins TRBV19 to TRBJ2-3; no clear D gene. V shed 4 bases and J shed 6 bases, with 26 bases lying between them. The CDR3 runs 18 residues. Germline CDR1 LNHDA, CDR2 SQIVND (reference sequence). The CDR3 region has the DNA TGTGCCAGTAGTACAGCCGTCAACCCCAGAGTTAGGGCCGATACGCAGTATTTT. Encoded protein: CASSTAVNPRVRADTQYF.

The gene calls are TRBV5-4 and TRBJ2-1; TRBD2 matches at 16 bases. The germline gives CDR1 SGHNT, CDR2 YYREEE (reference sequence). Germline trimming cut 4 bases from V and 0 bases from J; bases unmatched to any gene: 4. CDR3 length equals 18 residues. CDR3 sequence: CASSPGLAGGASYNEQFF. CDR3 DNA sequence: TGTGCCAGCAGCCCGGGACTAGCGGGAGGGGCCTCCTACAATGAGCAGTTCTTC.

V usage is TRBV11-2 and J usage is TRBJ2-5; the D is unclear. Germline CDR1 reads SGHAT; CDR2 reads FQNNGV. The CDR3 has 14 amino acids. The V and J ends lost 5 bases and 10 bases respectively, with 20 bases between them. The CDR3 sequence: CASSPSGTSLFQYF. CDR3 nucleotides: TGTGCCAGCAGCCCCTCGGGCACTTCCCTGTTCCAGTACTTC.

The chain combines TRBV6-5 with TRBJ1-6; D is unclear. The V end was cut by 2 bases, the J end by 5 bases, with 7 bases between. Germline V gene sequence: CDR1 MNHEY, CDR2 SVGAGI. This CDR3 contains 14 residues. The CDR3 here is CASSYGQNNSPLHF. For the CDR3, the DNA is TGTGCCAGCAGTTACGGGCAGAATAATTCACCCCTCCACTTT.

The gene calls are TRBV20-1 and TRBJ2-1; 8 bases agree with TRBD1. The CDR3 covers 14 residues. Germline values: CDR1 DFQATT, CDR2 SNEGSKA (reference sequence). Trimming cost V 3 bases and J 3 bases; bases outside gene matches: 4. In DNA, the CDR3 is TGCAGTGCTAGCCGGACAGGGTACTACAATGAGCAGTTCTTC. It specifies CSASRTGYYNEQFF.

The chain recombines TRBV20-1 with TRBJ2-7, with D perhaps TRBD1 (6 bases). The germline V gene has CDR1 DFQATT and CDR2 SNEGSKA (reference sequence). The V gene lost 4 bases and the J gene lost 6 bases, with 16 bases spanning the gap. The CDR3 runs 13 residues. CDR3 DNA sequence: TGCAGTGCTATGGCCAGGGGAGAGGTCGAGCAGTACTTC. Amino acids: CSAMARGEVEQYF.

This rearrangement joins TRBV19 to TRBJ2-1; 11 bases match TRBD2. The CDR3 spans 15 residues. CDR1 LNHDA and CDR2 SQIVND come from the germline V gene (reference sequence). The CDR3 sequence: CASSQISSGRNEQFF. Here the CDR3 DNA reads TGTGCATCGTCCCAGATTTCTAGCGGGAGGAATGAGCAGTTCTTC.

The chain links TRBV15 to TRBJ2-7; 8 bases match TRBD2. This CDR3 is 15 amino acids long. The germline V gene encodes CDR1 LNHNV and CDR2 YYDKDF (reference sequence). V lost 0 bases to trimming and J lost 5 bases; unmatched junction nucleotides: 6. CDR3 nucleotides: TGTGCCACCAGCAGAGATCGGGAGGGGCCGGACGAGCAGTACTTC. Its translation is CATSRDREGPDEQYF.

V gene TRBV20-1 combines with J gene TRBJ2-3; 7 bases align to TRBD2. V was clipped by 6 bases and J by 4 bases; unmatched bases: 19. This CDR3 contains 17 residues. Germline CDR1 DFQATT, CDR2 SNEGSKA (reference sequence). For the CDR3, the DNA is TGCAGTGCGGCGCCGGGACTACCGTCGCCGAAACCAGATACGCAGTATTTT. Protein product: CSAAPGLPSPKPDTQYF.

The gene calls are TRBV14 and TRBJ2-2; D uncertain. Germline V gene lookup returns CDR1 SGHDN and CDR2 FVKESK. V was trimmed by 4 bases and J by 7 bases, leaving 16 bases between them. This CDR3 comprises 15 residues. Written as DNA, the CDR3 is TGTGCCAGCAGCCCACTGGGCTTCCGCAACGGGGAGCTGTTTTTT. Its translation is CASSPLGFRNGELFF.

V usage is TRBV2 and J usage is TRBJ2-2, with 7 bases matching TRBD1. The CDR3 contains 14 residues. The germline CDR1 and CDR2 sequences are SNHLY and FYNNEI. V dropped 6 bases and J dropped 1; count of bases not matched to a gene: 2. In nucleotides, the CDR3 is TGTGCCAGCAGACAGGGGTGGAACACCGGGGAGCTGTTTTTT. Protein: CASRQGWNTGELFF.